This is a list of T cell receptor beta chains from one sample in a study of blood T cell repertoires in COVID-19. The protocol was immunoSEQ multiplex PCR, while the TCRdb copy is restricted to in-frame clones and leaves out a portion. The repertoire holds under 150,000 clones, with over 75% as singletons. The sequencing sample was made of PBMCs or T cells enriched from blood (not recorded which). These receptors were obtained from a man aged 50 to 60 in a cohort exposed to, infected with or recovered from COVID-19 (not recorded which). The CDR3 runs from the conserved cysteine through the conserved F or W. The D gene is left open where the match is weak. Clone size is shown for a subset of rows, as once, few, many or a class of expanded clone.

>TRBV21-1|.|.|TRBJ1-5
TGTGCCAGCAGCAAAGGCACTTATCAGCCCCAGCATTTT
CASSKGTYQPQHF
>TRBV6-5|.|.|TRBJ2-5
TGTGCCAGCAGTTACACTACTCTGGCGGCCGAAGAGACCCAGTACTTC
CASSYTTLAAEETQYF
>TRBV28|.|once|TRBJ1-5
TGTGCCAGCAGTTTAAGCGGCAATCAGCCCCAGCATTTT
CASSLSGNQPQHF
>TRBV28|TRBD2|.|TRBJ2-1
TGTGCCAGCGGTCTAGCGGGAGGGTACAATGAGCAGTTCTTC
CASGLAGGYNEQFF
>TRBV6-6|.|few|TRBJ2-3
TGTGCCAGCAGTTACACATCAAGTTCTAGCACAGATACGCAGTATTTT
CASSYTSSSSTDTQYF
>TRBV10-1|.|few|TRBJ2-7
TGCGCCAGCAGTGGAGTGGACGAGCAGTACTTC
CASSGVDEQYF
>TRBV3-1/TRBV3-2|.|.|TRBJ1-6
TGTGCCAGCAGCCAACGACAGGATTTAAAGTCACCCCTCCACTTT
CASSQRQDLKSPLHF
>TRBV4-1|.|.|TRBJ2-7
TGCGCCAGCAGCCACCCCGGGGGACTCTCCTACGAGCAGTACTTC
CASSHPGGLSYEQYF
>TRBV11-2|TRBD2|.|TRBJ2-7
TGTGCCAGCACGATTGGCGTATCGGCGGGGGACTACGAGCAGTACTTC
CASTIGVSAGDYEQYF
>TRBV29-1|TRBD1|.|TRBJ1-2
TGCACCACAGCAACAGGGGCGGGCGGCTACACCTTC
CTTATGAGGYTF
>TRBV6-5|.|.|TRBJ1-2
TGTGCCAGCAGTTACGGTGCAGGGGTATATGGCTACACCTTC
CASSYGAGVYGYTF
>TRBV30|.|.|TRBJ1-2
TGTGCCTGGAGTGTACCCGATTCAACAGGGTTTAATGGCTACACCTTC
CAWSVPDSTGFNGYTF
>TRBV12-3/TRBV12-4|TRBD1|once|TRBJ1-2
TGTGCCAGCAGTTTCCACAGGGGCAGAGGCTACACCTTC
CASSFHRGRGYTF
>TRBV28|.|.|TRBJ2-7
TGTGCCAGCAGTTTCACAAAAATCGTGTCCTACGAGCAGTACTTC
CASSFTKIVSYEQYF
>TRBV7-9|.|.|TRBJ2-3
TGTGCCAGCAGCCCGTGGGAGAGCACAGATACGCAGTATTTT
CASSPWESTDTQYF
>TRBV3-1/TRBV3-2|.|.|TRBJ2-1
TGTGCCAGCAGCCAAGGTTCTCTGGAGTACAATGAGCAGTTCTTC
CASSQGSLEYNEQFF
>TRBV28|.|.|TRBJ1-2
TGTGCCAGCAGCAATCCCCGGGTCTTCTATGGCTACACCTTC
CASSNPRVFYGYTF
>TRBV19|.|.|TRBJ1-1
TGTGCCAGTATCAAGAGGGGGGAAGCTTTCTTT
CASIKRGEAFF
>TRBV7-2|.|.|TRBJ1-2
TGTGCCAGCAGCTCAGGCATGGGGCTCTATGGCTACACCTTC
CASSSGMGLYGYTF
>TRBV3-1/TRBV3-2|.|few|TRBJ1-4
TGTGCCAGCAGCCCTGAAAGGGGGATTAGTGGTGAAAAACTGTTTTTT
CASSPERGISGEKLFF
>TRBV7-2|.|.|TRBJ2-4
TGTGCCAGCAGCTTACCGCCCGGTCACATTCAGTACTTC
CASSLPPGHIQYF
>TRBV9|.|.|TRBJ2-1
TGTGCCAGCAGCGCCAACACCCCCAATGAGCAGTTCTTC
CASSANTPNEQFF
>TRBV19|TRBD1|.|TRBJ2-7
TGTGCCAGTAGTCCTGGGAACAGGGGGTACGAGCAGTACTTC
CASSPGNRGYEQYF
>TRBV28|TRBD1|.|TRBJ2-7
TGTGCCAGCAGCCGGGACAGGGGGCTTAACTACGAGCAGTACTTC
CASSRDRGLNYEQYF
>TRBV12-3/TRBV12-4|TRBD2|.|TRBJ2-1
TGTGCCAGCAGAACGGGAGGGGGCAATGAGCAGTTCTTC
CASRTGGGNEQFF
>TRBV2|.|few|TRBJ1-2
TGTGCCTCTCGTATTGGGGCCTTCGATGGCTACACCTTC
CASRIGAFDGYTF
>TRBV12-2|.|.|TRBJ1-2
TGTGCAAGTCGCCCTGGGGCCAGAGAAGGTGGCTACACCTTC
CASRPGAREGGYTF
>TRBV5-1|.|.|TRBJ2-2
TGCGCCAGCAGCTTGGGAGGGTATGAACACAGCACCGGGGAGCTGTTTTTT
CASSLGGYEHSTGELFF
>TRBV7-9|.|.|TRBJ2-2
TGTGCCAGCAGCTTCAGGTACACCGGGGAGCTGTTTTTT
CASSFRYTGELFF
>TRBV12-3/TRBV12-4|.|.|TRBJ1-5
TGTGCCAGCAGTTTATCCAAACAGCCCCAGCATTTT
CASSLSKQPQHF
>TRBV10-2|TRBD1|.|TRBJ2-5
TGCGCCAGCAGTTACGCCGGGACAGGAGCCGAAGAGACCCAGTACTTC
CASSYAGTGAEETQYF
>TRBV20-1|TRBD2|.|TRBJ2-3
TGCAGTGCTAGTAGCGGGAGGGCCAGCGATACGCAGTATTTT
CSASSGRASDTQYF
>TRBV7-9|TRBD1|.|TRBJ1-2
TGTGCCAGCAGCTTAGGACAGGGGATAAGGGGCTACACCTTC
CASSLGQGIRGYTF
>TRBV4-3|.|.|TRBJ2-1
TGCGCCAGCAGCCCCGAGGGACTCCAAAATGAGCAGTTCTTC
CASSPEGLQNEQFF
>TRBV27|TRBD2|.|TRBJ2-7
TGTGCCAGCAGTTCGTCGGGAGGGCCCATCTACGAGCAGTACTTC
CASSSSGGPIYEQYF
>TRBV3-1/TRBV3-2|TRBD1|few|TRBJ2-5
TGTGCCAGCAACCAGGGGGACAAATTGACCCAGTACTTC
CASNQGDKLTQYF
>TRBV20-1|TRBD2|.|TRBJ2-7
TGCAGTGCTAGTGGCCCGACTAGCTCGCTTTCCTACGAGCAGTACTTC
CSASGPTSSLSYEQYF
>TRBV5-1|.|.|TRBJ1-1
TGCGCCAGCAAAATAGAATCTGAAGCTTTCTTT
CASKIESEAFF
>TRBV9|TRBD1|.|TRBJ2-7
TGTGCCAGCAGCGTAGGGACAGGGGAAACCTACGAGCAGTACTTC
CASSVGTGETYEQYF
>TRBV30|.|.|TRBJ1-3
TGTGCCTGGAGTCCCCTCGGGGTGACTGGAAACACCATATATTTT
CAWSPLGVTGNTIYF
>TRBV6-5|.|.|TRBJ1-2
TGTGCCAGCAGTTACTCCGGGGGTTCCTATGGCTACACCTTC
CASSYSGGSYGYTF
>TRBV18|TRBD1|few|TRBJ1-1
TGTGCCAGCTCACCCCGACAGGGGGGGAACACTGAAGCTTTCTTT
CASSPRQGGNTEAFF
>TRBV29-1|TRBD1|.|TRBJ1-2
TGCAGCGTTGGAGAATGGACAGGGGGTAACTATGGCTACACCTTC
CSVGEWTGGNYGYTF
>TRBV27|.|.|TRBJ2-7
TGTGCCAGTTGGGCCGTGGGTACCTACGAGCAGTACTTC
CASWAVGTYEQYF
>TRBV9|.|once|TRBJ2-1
TGTGCCAGCAGCCATTCCGGCGCGGGGCAGAACAATGAGCAGTTCTTC
CASSHSGAGQNNEQFF
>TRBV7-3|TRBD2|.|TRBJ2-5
TGTGCCAGCAGCTTAGTAGGCGGGGCTAGCGGGAACCAAGAGACCCAGTACTTC
CASSLVGGASGNQETQYF
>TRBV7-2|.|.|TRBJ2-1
TGTGCCAGCACGGAACAGGGCCTCTACAATGAGCAGTTCTTC
CASTEQGLYNEQFF
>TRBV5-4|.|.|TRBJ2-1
TGTGCCAGCAGCTCACTAGTCAGTGAGCAGTTCTTC
CASSSLVSEQFF
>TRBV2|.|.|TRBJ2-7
TGTGCCAGCAGGGGGCTTCGCTACGAGCAGTACTTC
CASRGLRYEQYF
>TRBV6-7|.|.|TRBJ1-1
TGTGCCAGCAGTTACTCCAACGCAGTCCCTTCTGGAGCTTTCTTT
CASSYSNAVPSGAFF